This T cell receptor (beta chain) is drawn from a study of tumor-infiltrating lymphocytes in primary liver carcinoma. Study overall: Roughly 3.5 to 8 million productive TCRbeta reads came from each sample, comparable across tissue types. Study conclusions and caveats: Blood fell significantly below tumors in its top-250-clone fraction (p = 0.039).

Total RNA amounting to 500 ng was the source from which TCR beta cDNA was made with a constant-region primer. Construction of TCR beta libraries relied on three successive nested multiplex PCR rounds employing slightly modified ARM-PCR. TCRdb reanalysed the multiplex PCR reads using MiXCR and keeps one entry per CDR3 protein. The table records tens of thousands of distinct CDR3 sequences, about three quarters of them present only once. Each 20-30 mg portion of unsorted bulk tissue served as the source for co-extraction of RNA and DNA. All patients had surgically resected primary liver carcinoma. This clonotype is a singleton in its sample. Its antigen is not identified. The material sequenced was liver tumor tissue from sampling region 1. The subset was: tumor region T1, superior pole. The receptor was isolated from a middle-aged man with primary liver carcinoma and hepatitis B virus infection.

CDR3 protein: CASSWWGTTNTDTQYF. CDR3 in DNA: TGTGCCAGCAGTTGGTGGGGGACTACGAATACAGATACGCAGTATTTT. The V call is TRBV6-2 or TRBV6-3, the J call TRBJ2-3; TRBD2 matches 7 bases. The CDR3 totals 16 residues. Germline CDR1 reads MNHEY; CDR2 reads SVGEGT. The J segment lost 3 bases and the V segment lost 4 bases, leaving 10 bases of the junction unmatched.